A selection of T cell receptor beta chains follows, all from one sample in a study of blood T cells in healthy people across ages. TCRdb fed the 5' RACE reads into MiXCR, producing one record per CDR3 protein. The sample carries more than 1.4 million distinct CDR3 sequences, about 43% recorded once. Sequencing was carried out using blood. The receptors come from a woman aged 18-29 years in good health. Both conserved end residues are part of each CDR3. D genes are given only for firm matches. Expanded clones are given a class, and other clones once, few, many or no size at all.

abundance	d_gene	v_gene	j_gene	CDR3aa	CDR3nt
once	.	TRBV29-1	TRBJ1-2	CSVGQGRDGYTF	TGCAGCGTTGGGCAGGGGAGGGATGGCTACACCTTC
many	.	TRBV9	TRBJ2-5	CASSVLGIPSETQYF	TGTGCCAGCAGCGTTCTCGGGATCCCGTCGGAGACCCAGTACTTC
.	TRBD2	TRBV5-1	TRBJ2-1	CASSFATSGTSNEQFF	TGCGCCAGCAGTTTTGCGACTAGCGGGACCTCCAATGAGCAGTTCTTC
.	.	TRBV6-5	TRBJ1-2	CASSYRGTGHGYTF	TGTGCCAGCAGTTACCGAGGGACCGGCCATGGCTACACCTTC
few	.	TRBV12-3/TRBV12-4	TRBJ2-1	CASRWGNEQFF	TGTGCCAGCAGGTGGGGCAATGAGCAGTTCTTC
many	.	TRBV7-9	TRBJ2-3	CASSLSSDTQYF	TGTGCCAGCAGCTTAAGCTCAGATACGCAGTATTTT
.	TRBD1	TRBV5-1	TRBJ2-7	CASSEGTGGGSYEQYF	TGCGCCAGCAGCGAGGGGACAGGGGGTGGCTCCTACGAGCAGTACTTC
.	TRBD2	TRBV6-2/TRBV6-3	TRBJ2-3	CASSYELAGATDTQYF	TGTGCCAGCAGTTACGAGTTAGCGGGGGCCACAGATACGCAGTATTTT
few	.	TRBV4-1	TRBJ2-1	CASSQDGEFGRSNEQFF	TGCGCCAGCAGCCAAGATGGGGAATTTGGGAGGTCCAATGAGCAGTTCTTC
few	.	TRBV2	TRBJ2-5	CASSDGVGETQYF	TGTGCCAGCAGTGATGGGGTGGGAGAGACCCAGTACTTC
.	TRBD2	TRBV9	TRBJ2-5	CASSGATSGFPWEQYF	TGTGCCAGCAGTGGAGCGACTAGCGGGTTCCCGTGGGAGCAGTACTTC
.	TRBD2	TRBV6-1	TRBJ2-1	CASSERGLAGYNEQFF	TGTGCCAGCAGTGAACGCGGACTAGCGGGATACAATGAGCAGTTCTTC
few	.	TRBV12-3/TRBV12-4	TRBJ2-5	CASSVLGSETQYF	TGTGCCAGCAGTGTTCTTGGTAGTGAGACCCAGTACTTC
once	.	TRBV7-6	TRBJ2-7	CASSLRSAAAYNEQYF	TGTGCCAGCAGCTTGCGGTCTGCGGCAGCCTACAATGAGCAGTACTTC
.	.	TRBV29-1	TRBJ2-7	CSVVVGTTYNEQYF	TGCAGCGTTGTTGTCGGGACCACCTACAATGAGCAGTACTTC
many	.	TRBV7-2	TRBJ2-3	CASSLSPGFTDTQYF	TGTGCCAGCAGCTTAAGTCCGGGATTCACAGATACGCAGTATTTT